This T cell receptor beta chain was documented in a study of shared clonotypes between healthy human individuals. This clone is a singleton in its sample. Clones were sequenced by immunoSEQ multiplex PCR, and TCRdb holds only the in-frame ones, with some missing. The sample shows approximately 620,000 clones, 95% to 98% of them seen only once. Germline values: CDR1 LNHDA, CDR2 SQIVND (reference sequence). Germline trimming cut 7 bases from V and 5 bases from J; bases unmatched to any gene: 7. The CDR3 extends over 13 amino acids. This chain connects TRBV19 to TRBJ1-1; 7 nucleotides line up with TRBD1. The source material was naive CD4+ T cells sorted from blood. The subset denotes: CD45RA+ positively selected. The sequence came from a woman aged 25 to 39 in good health. CDR3 coding DNA: TGTGCCAGTACCGACAGGGCCGGGACTGAAGCTTTCTTT. Translating gives CASTDRAGTEAFF.